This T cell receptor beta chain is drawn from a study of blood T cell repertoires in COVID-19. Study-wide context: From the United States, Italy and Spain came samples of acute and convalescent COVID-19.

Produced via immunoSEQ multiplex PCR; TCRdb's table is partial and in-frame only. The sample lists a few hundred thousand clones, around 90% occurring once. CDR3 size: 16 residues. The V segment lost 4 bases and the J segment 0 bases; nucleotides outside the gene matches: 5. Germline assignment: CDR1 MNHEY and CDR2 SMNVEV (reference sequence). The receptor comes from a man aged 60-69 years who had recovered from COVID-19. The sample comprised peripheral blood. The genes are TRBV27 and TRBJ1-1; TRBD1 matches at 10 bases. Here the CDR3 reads CASSWDRGWMNTEAFF. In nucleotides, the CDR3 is TGTGCCAGCAGTTGGGACAGGGGTTGGATGAACACTGAAGCTTTCTTT.